The entry below describes one T cell receptor beta chain. TCRdb's table, derived via immunoSEQ multiplex PCR, lists solely in-frame clones and lacks some. The data show under 65,000 clones, 81% seen once. The sample belongs to a study of blood T cell repertoires in COVID-19. Germline CDR1 reads LNHDA; CDR2 reads SQIVND (reference sequence). The CDR3 contains 17 residues. Trimming took off 4 bases at V and 0 bases at J, with 15 bases between the two ends. Input material: peripheral blood. This sequence joins TRBV19 and TRBJ2-2; TRBD1 is a possible D gene (6 bases). The clonotype was recovered from a woman in her sixties or seventies with acute or convalescent COVID-19. The CDR3 DNA sequence: TGTGCCAGTAGTACTCCCACAGGGAATTCGAACACCGGGGAGCTGTTTTTT. It encodes CASSTPTGNSNTGELFF.